A single sample gave rise to the 2 T cell receptor beta chains below, sequenced in a study of cytomegalovirus exposure and HLA in healthy donors. Use of 60 Vbeta and 13 Jbeta primers characterized the PCR. Only in-frame clones appear in the TCRdb table, and some are missing; sequencing was by immunoSEQ multiplex PCR. The data show 200,000 to 250,000 clones, with approximately 79% seen just once and around 1.7% held by the top ten. Input material: PBMCs. Receptors originate from a man aged 45-65 years in good health and CMV-seronegative.

This clone appeared a few times. This chain links TRBV2 with TRBJ2-5; weak D call: TRBD2 (5 bases). The V gene's germline CDR1 is SNHLY and CDR2 FYNNEI. This CDR3 comprises 13 residues. The germline V and J ends were trimmed by 6 bases and 2 bases, with 10 bases remaining between them. The CDR3 spells CASRFSAQETQYF. The CDR3 DNA follows: TGTGCCAGCAGATTTAGCGCGCAAGAGACCCAGTACTTC. Combining the CDR3 with reference TRBV2 and TRBJ2-5 gives the whole variable domain EPEVTQTPSHQVTQMGQEVILRCVPISNHLYFYWYRQILGQKVEFLVSFYNNEISEKSEIFDDQFSVERPDGSNFTLKIRSTKLEDSAMYFCASRFSAQETQYFGPGTRLLVL.

This clone was seen only once. V usage is TRBV6-5 and J usage is TRBJ2-3; 10 bases match TRBD2. CDR3 length: 14 residues. Germline V gene data show CDR1 as MNHEY and CDR2 as SVGAGI. The J segment lost 5 bases and the V segment lost 3 bases, leaving 2 bases of the junction unmatched. CDR3 region: CASSYRLAGDTQYF. The CDR3 bases are TGTGCCAGCAGTTATAGACTAGCGGGAGATACGCAGTATTTT.